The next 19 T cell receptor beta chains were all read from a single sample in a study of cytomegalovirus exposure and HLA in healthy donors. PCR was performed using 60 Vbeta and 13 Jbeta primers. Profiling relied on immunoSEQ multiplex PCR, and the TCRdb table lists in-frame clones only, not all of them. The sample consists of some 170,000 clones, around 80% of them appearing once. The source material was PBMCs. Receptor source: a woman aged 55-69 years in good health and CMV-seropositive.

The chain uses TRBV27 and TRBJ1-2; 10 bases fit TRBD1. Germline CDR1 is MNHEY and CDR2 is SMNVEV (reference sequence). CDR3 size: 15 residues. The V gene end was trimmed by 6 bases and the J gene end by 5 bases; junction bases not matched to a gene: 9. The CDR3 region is CASSVPGQGIYGYTF. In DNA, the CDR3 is TGTGCCAGCAGCGTCCCGGGACAGGGGATTTATGGCTACACCTTC.

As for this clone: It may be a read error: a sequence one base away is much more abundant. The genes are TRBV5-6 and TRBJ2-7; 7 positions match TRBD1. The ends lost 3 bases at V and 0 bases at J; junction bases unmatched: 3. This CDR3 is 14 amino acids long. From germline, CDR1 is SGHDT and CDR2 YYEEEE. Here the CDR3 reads CASSWGTVSYEQYF. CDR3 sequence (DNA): TGTGCCAGCAGCTGGGGGACAGTCTCCTACGAGCAGTACTTC.

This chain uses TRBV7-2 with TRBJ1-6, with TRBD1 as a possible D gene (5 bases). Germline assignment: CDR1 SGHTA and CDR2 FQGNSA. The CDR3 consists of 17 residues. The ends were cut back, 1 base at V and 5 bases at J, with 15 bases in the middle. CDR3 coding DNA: TGTGCCAGCAGCTTAGACTGGGGCCGAGCTAATAATTCACCCCTCCACTTT. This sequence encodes CASSLDWGRANNSPLHF.

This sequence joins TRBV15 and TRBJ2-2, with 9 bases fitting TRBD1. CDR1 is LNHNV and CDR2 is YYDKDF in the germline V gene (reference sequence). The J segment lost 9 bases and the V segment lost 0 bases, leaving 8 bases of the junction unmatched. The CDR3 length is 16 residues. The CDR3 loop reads CATSRDFGTGWRELFF. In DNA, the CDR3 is TGTGCCACCAGCAGAGATTTCGGGACAGGGTGGAGGGAGCTGTTTTTT. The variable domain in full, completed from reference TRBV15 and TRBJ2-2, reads DAMVIQNPRYQVTQFGKPVTLSCSQTLNHNVMYWYQQKSSQAPKLLFHYYDKDFNNEADTPDNFQSRRPNTSFCFLDIRSPGLGDTAMYLCATSRDFGTGWRELFFGEGSRLTVL.

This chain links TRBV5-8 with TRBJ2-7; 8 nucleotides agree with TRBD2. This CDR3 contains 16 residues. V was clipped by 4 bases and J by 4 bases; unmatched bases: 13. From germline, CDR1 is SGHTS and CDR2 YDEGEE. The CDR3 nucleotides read TGTGCCAGCAGCCCTCAATGGAGCGGGGGCCAGTACGAGCAGTACTTC. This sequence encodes CASSPQWSGGQYEQYF.

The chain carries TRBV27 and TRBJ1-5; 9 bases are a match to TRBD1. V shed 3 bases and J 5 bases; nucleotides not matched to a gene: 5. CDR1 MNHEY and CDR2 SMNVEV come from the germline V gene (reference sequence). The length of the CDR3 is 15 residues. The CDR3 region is CASSLHRGRDQPQHF. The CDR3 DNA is TGTGCCAGCAGTTTGCACAGGGGGCGAGATCAGCCCCAGCATTTT.

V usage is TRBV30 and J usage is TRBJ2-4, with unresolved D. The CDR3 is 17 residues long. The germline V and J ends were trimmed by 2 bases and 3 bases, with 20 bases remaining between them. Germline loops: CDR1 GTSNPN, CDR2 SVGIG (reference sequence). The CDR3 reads CAWSSPFTLSGKNIQYF. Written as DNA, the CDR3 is TGTGCCTGGAGTTCCCCGTTCACTTTATCGGGCAAAAACATTCAGTACTTC.

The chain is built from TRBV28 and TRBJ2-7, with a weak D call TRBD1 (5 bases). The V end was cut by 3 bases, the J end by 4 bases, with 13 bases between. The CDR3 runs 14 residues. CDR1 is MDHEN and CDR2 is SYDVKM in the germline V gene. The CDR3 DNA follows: TGTGCCAGCAGTTTCGGTCTGACAGTTTACGAGCAGTACTTC. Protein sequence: CASSFGLTVYEQYF.

The CDR3 region has the DNA TGTGCCAGTACCCTAAGGTCAGGGGGATACGGAGAGACCCAGTACTTC. Translation: CASTLRSGGYGETQYF. The gene calls are TRBV19 and TRBJ2-5, with 7 bases identical to TRBD1. Germline loops: CDR1 LNHDA, CDR2 SQIVND (reference sequence). The CDR3 runs to 16 residues. With V trimmed by 7 bases and J by 4 bases, 15 bases remained unmatched.

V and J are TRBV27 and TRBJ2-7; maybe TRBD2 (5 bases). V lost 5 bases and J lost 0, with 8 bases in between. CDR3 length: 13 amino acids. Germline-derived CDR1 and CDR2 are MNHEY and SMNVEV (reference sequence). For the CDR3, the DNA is TGTGCCAGCAGTCAACTAGGCTCCTACGAGCAGTACTTC. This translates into CASSQLGSYEQYF.

For the CDR3, the DNA is TGTGCCAGCAGTTCGGGACTAGCGGGGGCGGAGACCCAGTACTTC. Translated: CASSSGLAGAETQYF. The chain recombines TRBV27 with TRBJ2-5; 14 bases are a match to TRBD2. The CDR3 has 15 residues. CDR1 is MNHEY, CDR2 SMNVEV, per germline (reference sequence). V lost 4 bases to trimming and J lost 5 bases; unmatched junction nucleotides: 3.

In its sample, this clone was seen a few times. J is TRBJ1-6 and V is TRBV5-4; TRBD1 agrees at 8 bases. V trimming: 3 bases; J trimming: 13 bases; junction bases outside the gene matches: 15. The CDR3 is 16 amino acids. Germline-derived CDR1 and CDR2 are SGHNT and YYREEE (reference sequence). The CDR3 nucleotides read TGTGCCAGCAGCTCTTTGACAGGGGCCCTTGGGGATCCCCTCCACTTT. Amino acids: CASSSLTGALGDPLHF.

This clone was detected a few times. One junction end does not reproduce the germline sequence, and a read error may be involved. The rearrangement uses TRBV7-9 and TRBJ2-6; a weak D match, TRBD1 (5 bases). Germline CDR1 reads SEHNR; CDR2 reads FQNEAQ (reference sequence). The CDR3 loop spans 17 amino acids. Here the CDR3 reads CASSLAKTASGANGLTF. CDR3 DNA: TGTGCCAGCAGCTTAGCGAAAACAGCCTCTGGGGCCAACGGCCTGACTTTC.

The CDR3 nucleotides are TGTGCCATCAGTGAAGAGGGACAGGGGGCGCCTAGCGGGGTTCCGGGTCAGTACTTC. It yields the protein CAISEEGQGAPSGVPGQYF. The chain is built from TRBV10-3 and TRBJ2-4, with 12 bases lining up with TRBD1. Germline V gene data show CDR1 as ENHRY and CDR2 as SYGVKD. The V and J ends lost 3 bases and 12 bases, in that order; junction bases with no gene match: 21. The CDR3 has 19 amino acids.

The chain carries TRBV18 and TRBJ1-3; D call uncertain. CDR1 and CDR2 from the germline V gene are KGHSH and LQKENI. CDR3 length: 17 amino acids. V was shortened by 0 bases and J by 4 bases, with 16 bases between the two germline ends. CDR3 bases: TGTGCCAGCTCACCACCGACGCAGAGACTAACGGGAAACACCATATATTTT. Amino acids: CASSPPTQRLTGNTIYF.

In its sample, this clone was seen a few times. CDR3 amino acids: CSVVTGLAYEQYF. In DNA, the CDR3 is TGCAGCGTGGTGACAGGGTTGGCCTACGAGCAGTACTTC. The chain joins TRBV29-1 to TRBJ2-7; TRBD1 matches at 7 bases. This CDR3 is 13 amino acids long. V lost 6 bases to trimming and J lost 2 bases; unmatched junction nucleotides: 7. Germline V CDR1 and CDR2: SQVTM, ANQGSEA.

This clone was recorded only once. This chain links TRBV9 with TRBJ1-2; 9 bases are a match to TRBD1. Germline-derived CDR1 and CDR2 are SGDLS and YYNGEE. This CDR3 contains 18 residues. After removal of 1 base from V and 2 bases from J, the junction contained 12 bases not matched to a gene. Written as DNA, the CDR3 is TGTGCCAGCAGCGTATTCCAGGGCGGGACAGGGTTCAACTATGGCTACACCTTC. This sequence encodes CASSVFQGGTGFNYGYTF. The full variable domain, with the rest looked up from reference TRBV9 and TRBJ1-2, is DSGVTQTPKHLITATGQRVTLRCSPRSGDLSVYWYQQSLDQGLQFLIQYYNGEERAKGNILERFSAQQFPDLHSELNLSSLELGDSALYFCASSVFQGGTGFNYGYTFGSGTRLTVV.

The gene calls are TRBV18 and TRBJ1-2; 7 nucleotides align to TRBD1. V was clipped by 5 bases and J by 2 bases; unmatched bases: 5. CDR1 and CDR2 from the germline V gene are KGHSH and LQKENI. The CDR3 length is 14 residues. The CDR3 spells CASSTQGENYGYTF. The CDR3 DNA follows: TGTGCCAGCTCAACTCAGGGGGAAAACTATGGCTACACCTTC.

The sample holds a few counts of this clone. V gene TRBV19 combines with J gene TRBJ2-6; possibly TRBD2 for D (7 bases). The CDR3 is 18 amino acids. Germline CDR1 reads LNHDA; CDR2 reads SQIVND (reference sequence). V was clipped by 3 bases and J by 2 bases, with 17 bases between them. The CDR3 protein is CASSMGGPGRAGANVLTF. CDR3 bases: TGTGCCAGTAGTATGGGGGGGCCAGGGAGGGCTGGGGCCAACGTCCTGACTTTC. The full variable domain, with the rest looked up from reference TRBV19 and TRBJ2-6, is DGGITQSPKYLFRKEGQNVTLSCEQNLNHDAMYWYRQDPGQGLRLIYYSQIVNDFQKGDIAEGYSVSREKKESFPLTVTSAQKNPTAFYLCASSMGGPGRAGANVLTFGAGSRLTVL.